What follows describes a single T cell receptor beta chain. It lacks a known antigen. A much larger clonotype is one base distant, so this may be a read error. V sheds 1 base and J sheds 0 bases, leaving 12 bases between their ends. The germline V gene supplies CDR1 SGHRS and CDR2 YFSETQ. There are 16 amino acids in the CDR3, from cysteine to phenylalanine inclusive. Only CDR3 DNA is held: 48 bases, read in frame from base 1. The sample is drawn from a study of blood T cells in healthy people across ages (dated by TCRdb to the mid-2010s). With regard to the full study: In model experiments, template switching captured about one uniquely barcoded TCR beta cDNA molecule for every two T cells. The study measured age-related changes in TCR beta repertoire diversity using deep sequencing normalized with unique cDNA molecular identifiers. Donors were grouped into four age groups: young (average roughly 15 years), middle-aged (about 40), aged (around 62) and long-lived (about 89). To avoid experimental bias, donors of different ages were spread randomly across the sequencing lanes. For two donors (one aged 18 to 30 and one aged 80 or older), the study analyzed two additional independent replicas of 1 million unique cDNA reads from the same blood draw.

Overall study outcomes, separate from this receptor: Estimates of total diversity based on one million sequenced T cells were regarded as lower bounds and as underestimates. Bulk unsorted PBMC profiling prevented conclusive comparison of naive and antigen-experienced compartments. As age increased, observed TCR beta diversity per million T cells dropped in a roughly linear way, and a significant reduction was already evident by age around 41. Compared with the aged group, the long-lived group had more naive CD4+ T cells, fewer expanded clones and increased TCR diversity, a pattern suggesting age selection. A strong correlation was found between observed TCR beta diversity and the percentage of naive T cells measured by flow cytometry. Donor CMV infection status was unknown, potentially confounding age-related changes in expanded clonotypes.

Preparation of the library involved 5' RACE. Sequencing took place on an Illumina HiSeq 2500. A second roughly 6 to 12 cycle PCR used a sample-barcoded 5' primer and a J-beta primer mix. Each TCR beta cDNA molecule received a unique molecular identifier from a template-switch 5' adaptor carrying 12 random nucleotides. Each sample yielded at least 2.5 million CDR3-containing paired-end reads. First-strand cDNA was synthesized from all RNA with the Mint cDNA synthesis kit, primed by a TRBC-specific oligonucleotide. All cDNA was treated with uracil-DNA glycosylase and then went through a first 18-cycle PCR with the universal primers M1SS and BC2_uni_R. The source study handled its data this way. Each sample was normalized by randomly selecting 1 million high-quality reads, each carrying a distinct molecular identifier. Reads sharing molecular identifiers were discarded rather than binned into consensus sequences. MiTCR, set to a Q25 quality threshold and the strictest error-elimination algorithm, was used for CDR3 identification, clonotype clustering and error correction. Lower-bound total TCR beta diversity was estimated with a nonparametric unseen species model using Euler transformation. In-frame beta chains were kept once TCRdb had trimmed the public reads at Q25 with fastp and called clones with MiXCR. Each CDR3 protein gets just one entry, which takes the most common genes and DNA from the rows behind it. The V and J calls reflect TCRdb's pipeline rather than the authors' work. Recorded for this sample are about a million distinct CDR3 sequences; 48% of them occurred a single time. The biggest ten clones account for about an eighth of the sample.

Donors were 30 to 45 systemically healthy Caucasian individuals from Russia aged roughly 6 to 100 years. Each donor gave about 9.8 milliliters of peripheral blood, drawn into EDTA-treated Vacutainer tubes. Ficoll-Paque density-gradient centrifugation was used to isolate PBMCs, with at least 7 million obtained per sample. Trizol reagent was used to extract total RNA from the PBMCs, yielding at least 5.5 micrograms per sample. The percentages of naive CD45RAhigh/CD27high T cells were determined by flow cytometry on a PBMC aliquot from every donor. The sequence was obtained from a man aged 25-45 years in good health. Sequencing used blood. The rearranged segments are TRBV5-1 and TRBJ2-3; too little of a D gene remains to name it. The sequenced DNA: TGCGCCAGCAGCTTGAGTGCCGGAACGAGCACAGATACGCAGTATTTT. This translates into CASSLSAGTSTDTQYF. The full variable domain, completed from the reference TRBV5-1 and TRBJ2-3 proteins outside the CDR3, reads KAGVTQTPRYLIKTRGQQVTLSCSPISGHRSVSWYQQTPGQGLQFLFEYFSETQRNKGNFPGRFSGRQFSNSRSEMNVSTLELGDSALYLCASSLSAGTSTDTQYFGPGTRLTVL.